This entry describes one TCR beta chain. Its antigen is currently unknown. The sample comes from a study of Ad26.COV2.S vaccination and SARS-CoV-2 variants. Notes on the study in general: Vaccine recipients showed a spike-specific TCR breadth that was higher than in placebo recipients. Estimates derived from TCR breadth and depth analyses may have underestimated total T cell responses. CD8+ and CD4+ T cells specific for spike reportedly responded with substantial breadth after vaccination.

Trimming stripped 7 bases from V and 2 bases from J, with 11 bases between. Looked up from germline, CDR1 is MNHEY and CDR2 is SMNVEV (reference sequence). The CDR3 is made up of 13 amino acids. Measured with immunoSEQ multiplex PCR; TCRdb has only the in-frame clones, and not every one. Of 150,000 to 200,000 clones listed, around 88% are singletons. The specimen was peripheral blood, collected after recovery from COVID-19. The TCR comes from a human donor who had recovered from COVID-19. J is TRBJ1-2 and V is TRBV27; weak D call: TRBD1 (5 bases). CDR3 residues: CASKARVNYGYTF. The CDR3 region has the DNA TGTGCCAGCAAGGCCAGGGTCAACTATGGCTACACCTTC.